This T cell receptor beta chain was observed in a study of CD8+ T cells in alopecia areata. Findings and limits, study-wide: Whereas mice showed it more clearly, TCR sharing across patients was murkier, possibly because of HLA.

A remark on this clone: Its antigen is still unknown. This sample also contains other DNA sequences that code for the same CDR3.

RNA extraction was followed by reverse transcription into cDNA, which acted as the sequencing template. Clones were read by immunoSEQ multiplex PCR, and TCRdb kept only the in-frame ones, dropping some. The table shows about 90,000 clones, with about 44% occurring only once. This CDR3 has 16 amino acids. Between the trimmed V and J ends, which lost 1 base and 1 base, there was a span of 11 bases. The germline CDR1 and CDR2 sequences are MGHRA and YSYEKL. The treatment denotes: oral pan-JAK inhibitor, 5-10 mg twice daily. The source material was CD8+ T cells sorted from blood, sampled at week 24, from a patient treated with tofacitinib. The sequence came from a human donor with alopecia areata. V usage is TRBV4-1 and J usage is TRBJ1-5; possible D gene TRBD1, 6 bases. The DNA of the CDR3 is TGCGCCAGCAGCCAAGGTCGGGGGCTCAGCAATCAGCCCCAGCATTTT. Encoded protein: CASSQGRGLSNQPQHF.